This T cell receptor (beta chain) was obtained from a study of blood T cells in healthy people across ages. The CDR3 sequence is 16 residues long. Germline V CDR1 and CDR2: SGHRS, YFSETQ. The V gene end was trimmed by 4 bases and the J gene end by 3 bases; junction bases not matched to a gene: 11. In its sample, this clonotype was seen many times. The second PCR ran about 6 to 12 cycles with a sample-barcoded 5' primer and J-beta primers. TCRdb independently ran MiXCR on the 5' RACE reads; one entry per CDR3 protein. The sample holds some 640,000 distinct CDR3 sequences, about 30% seen once. The genes are TRBV5-1 and TRBJ2-5; the match to TRBD1 covers 8 bases. The TCR sequence derives from a woman aged 80 or older in good health. Sequencing used blood. The CDR3 DNA is TGCGCCAGCAGCGCCGAACTCGGACAGGGAAAAGAGACCCAGTACTTC. Its translation is CASSAELGQGKETQYF.